This entry is about one T cell receptor beta chain. Its specificity is not known. The record originates from a study of T cell responses to AZD1222 COVID-19 vaccine. CDR3 length: 13 residues. V was clipped by 5 bases and J by 2 bases, with 7 bases between them. The study, taken as a whole, reports: Females made up more of the donors, who were largely white British, and clonal diversity may have come out too low. The repertoires were collected only after the peak T cell response. When two AZD1222 doses had been given, Spike-specific TCR breadth and depth rose. CD4 TCRs covered the whole spike, strongest at regions 160-218 and 743-854.

Method: immunoSEQ multiplex PCR; TCRdb's copy keeps in-frame clones and lacks some. The repertoire holds 130,000 to 150,000 clones, with around 83% as singletons. The sample in question was peripheral blood, obtained on day 0 of MenACWY control vaccination. The chain employs TRBV12-3 or TRBV12-4 and TRBJ1-5; D gene uncertain. This receptor was taken from an adult in good health. The CDR3 protein is CASSLVGNQPQHF. The CDR3 coding sequence is TGTGCCAGCAGTCTCGTGGGCAATCAGCCCCAGCATTTT.